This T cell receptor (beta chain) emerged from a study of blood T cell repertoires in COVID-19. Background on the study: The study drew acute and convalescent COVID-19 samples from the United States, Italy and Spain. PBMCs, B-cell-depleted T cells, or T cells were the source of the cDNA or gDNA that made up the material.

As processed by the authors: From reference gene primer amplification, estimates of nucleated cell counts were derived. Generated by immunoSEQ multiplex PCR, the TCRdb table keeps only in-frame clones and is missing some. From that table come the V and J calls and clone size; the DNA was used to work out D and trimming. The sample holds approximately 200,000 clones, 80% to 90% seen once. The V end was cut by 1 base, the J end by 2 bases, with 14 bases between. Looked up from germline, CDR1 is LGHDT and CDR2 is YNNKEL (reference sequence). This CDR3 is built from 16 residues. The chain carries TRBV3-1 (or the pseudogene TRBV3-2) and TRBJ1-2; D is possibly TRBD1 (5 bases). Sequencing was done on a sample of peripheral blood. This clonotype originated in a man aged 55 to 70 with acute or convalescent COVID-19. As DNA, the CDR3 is TGTGCCAGCAGCCAAGCTGGGCCGAAGGGGAACTATGGCTACACCTTC. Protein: CASSQAGPKGNYGYTF.